This T cell receptor beta chain was retrieved from a study of cytomegalovirus exposure and HLA in healthy donors. Background on the study: An early release of data contained roughly 90 million unique TCRs, which came from HLA-typed donors. Overall study findings and caveats: Presence/absence results assume similar sequencing depth per donor, which may not hold.

PCR employed 60 Vbeta and 13 Jbeta primers. Sequencing used immunoSEQ multiplex PCR; TCRdb keeps in-frame clones, though not all of them. The repertoire includes 140,000 to 150,000 clones, 88% of them detected once, and about 0.51% sits in the top ten. Germline CDR1 and CDR2: SGHRS and YFSETQ. The CDR3 sequence is 13 residues long. The V gene end was trimmed by 3 bases and the J gene end by 6 bases; junction bases not matched to a gene: 3. To note about this clone: Its target is not known.

The chain combines TRBV5-1 with TRBJ2-3, with 8 bases fitting TRBD2. The source material was PBMCs. This sequence was found in a middle-aged woman in good health and CMV-seronegative. CDR3 region: CASSYTGGDTQYF. For the CDR3, the DNA is TGCGCCAGCAGCTATACGGGAGGGGATACGCAGTATTTT. Using reference TRBV5-1 and TRBJ2-3 for the parts outside the CDR3, the full variable domain is KAGVTQTPRYLIKTRGQQVTLSCSPISGHRSVSWYQQTPGQGLQFLFEYFSETQRNKGNFPGRFSGRQFSNSRSEMNVSTLELGDSALYLCASSYTGGDTQYFGPGTRLTVL.